This T cell receptor beta chain was obtained from a study of blood T cell repertoires in COVID-19 (TCRdb year 2020). At the level of the whole study: Samples from collaborators originated in the United States, Italy and Spain and spanned both the acute and convalescent phases of COVID-19. The prospective study material was composed of cDNA or gDNA derived from T cells, B-cell-depleted T cells, or PBMCs. The dataset comprised deeply sampled blood TCRbeta repertoires from subjects exposed to, actively infected with, or recovered from COVID-19. The repertoires were released in a freely available public database meant as a resource for research on the immune response to SARS-CoV-2. Samples were obtained from the ongoing ImmuneRACE study (first 160 participants) and from some 1,300 subjects provided by 6 global collaborators. Sample metadata almost always included a de-identified subject ID, COVID-19 status, age in years and sex. Where available, HLA class I and class II types were obtained from metadata supplied by the sample provider rather than from assay-based typing. The investigation overall reported the following: How much clinical and demographic metadata was included differed by source and by participant, and the metadata was provided uncurated.

With regard to this clone: The antigen it binds to is not known. No base quality values were provided; no much bigger clone lies one nucleotide off.

V and J are trimmed by 9 bases and 3 bases, and the gene matches miss 10 bases of the junction. From cysteine to phenylalanine, the CDR3 is 15 amino acids long. CDR3 DNA only is kept here, 45 bases in frame from base 1. From a lookup of the germline V gene (reference sequence), CDR1 and CDR2 are LNHDA and SQIVND. Participants in the prospective study were enrolled through a virtual design, were aged roughly 18 to 90 years, and lived in approximately 24 United States geographic areas. In the prospective study, participants were assigned to cohorts based on the clinical history participants reported in a screening survey and a study questionnaire. ImmuneRACE Cohort 3 recovered participants were defined by two consecutive negative NP/OP PCR tests, healthcare professional clearance, or symptom resolution. Each participant in the prospective study had whole blood, serum and a nasopharyngeal or oropharyngeal swab collected by mobile phlebotomists. Over an approximately 2-month period, participants in the prospective study had the option of providing additional blood draws and questionnaires. Blood samples from the prospective study were shipped frozen or at room temperature prior to DNA extraction.

TCRbeta CDR3 regions were amplified from genomic DNA by means of the immunoSEQ Assay, a bias-controlled multiplex PCR. On the authors' methods: The number of nucleated cells in each sample was estimated by amplification of reference gene primers within the assay. To quantify the absolute abundance of each unique TCRbeta CDR3 rearrangement, sequence reads were collapsed and filtered. For each sample, productive Simpson clonality was calculated by taking the square root of Simpson's diversity index across productive rearrangements. Not all clones reach the TCRdb copy of this immuneACCESS table, which keeps in-frame sequences only. Checked studies attribute under half of the gap to unresolved V genes and leave the rest unexplained. That table gives V, J and clone size, and the DNA gave D and trimming. This sample comprises 300,000 to 450,000 clones, around 87% of them detected only once. The ten largest account for approximately 1.2% of the sample.

This chain is built from TRBV19 and TRBJ1-1; 10 middle bases align to TRBD1. Sequencing input: PBMCs or T cells enriched from blood (not recorded which). The sequence derives from a man aged 30 to 45 who had recovered from COVID-19. The CDR3 loop reads CASRDRGRSDTEAFF. Here is the DNA: TGTGCCAGCCGAGACAGGGGGCGATCGGACACTGAAGCTTTCTTT.